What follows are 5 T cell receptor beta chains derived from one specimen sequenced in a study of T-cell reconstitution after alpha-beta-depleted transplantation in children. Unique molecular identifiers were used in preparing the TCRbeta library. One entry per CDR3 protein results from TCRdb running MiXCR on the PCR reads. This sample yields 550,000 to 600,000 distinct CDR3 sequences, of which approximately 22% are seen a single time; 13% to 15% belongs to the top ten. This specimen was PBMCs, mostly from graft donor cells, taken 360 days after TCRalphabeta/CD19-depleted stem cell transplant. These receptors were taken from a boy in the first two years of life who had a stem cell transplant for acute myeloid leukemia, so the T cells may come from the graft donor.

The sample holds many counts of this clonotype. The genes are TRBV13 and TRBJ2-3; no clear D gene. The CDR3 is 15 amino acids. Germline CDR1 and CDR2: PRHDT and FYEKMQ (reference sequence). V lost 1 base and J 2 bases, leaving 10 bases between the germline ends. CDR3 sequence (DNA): TGTGCCAGCAGCTTAGTGGCTCTCCCCACAGATACGCAGTATTTT. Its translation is CASSLVALPTDTQYF.

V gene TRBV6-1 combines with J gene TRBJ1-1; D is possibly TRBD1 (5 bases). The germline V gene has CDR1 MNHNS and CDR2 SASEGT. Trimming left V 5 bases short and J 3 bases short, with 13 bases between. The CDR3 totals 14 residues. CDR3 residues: CASSRGVDDTEAFF. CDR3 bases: TGTGCCAGCAGTAGAGGGGTGGACGACACTGAAGCTTTCTTT.

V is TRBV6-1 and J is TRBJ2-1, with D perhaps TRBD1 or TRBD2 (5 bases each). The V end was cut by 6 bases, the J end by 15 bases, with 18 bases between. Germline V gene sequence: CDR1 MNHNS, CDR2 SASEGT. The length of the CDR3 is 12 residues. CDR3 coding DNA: TGTGCCAGCAGATTTGGGACCGCCTTGGGGTTCTTC. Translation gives CASRFGTALGFF.

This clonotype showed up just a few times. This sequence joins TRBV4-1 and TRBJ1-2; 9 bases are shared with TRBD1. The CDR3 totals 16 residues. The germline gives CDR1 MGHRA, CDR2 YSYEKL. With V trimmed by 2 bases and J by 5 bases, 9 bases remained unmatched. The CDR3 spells CASSQSPTGGAYGYTF. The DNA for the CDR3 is TGCGCCAGCAGCCAATCCCCAACAGGGGGCGCATATGGCTACACCTTC.

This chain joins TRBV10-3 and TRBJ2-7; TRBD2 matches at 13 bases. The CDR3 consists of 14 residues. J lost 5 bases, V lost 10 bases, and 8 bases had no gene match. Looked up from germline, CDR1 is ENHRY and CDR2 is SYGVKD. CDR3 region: CATKLAGGQHEQYF. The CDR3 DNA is TGTGCCACCAAACTAGCGGGGGGGCAGCACGAGCAGTACTTC.